The 20 T cell receptor beta chains reported below all come from one sample, sequenced in a study. MiXCR, applied by TCRdb to the 5' RACE reads, yields one record per CDR3 protein. The table lists roughly 69,000 distinct CDR3 sequences, 22% of them singletons. Sequenced material: memory CD4+ T cells sorted from a lymph node. Subset specified: memory CD4+ T cells, CD4+CD45RO+CD25-. The receptor set was obtained from a female donor with breast cancer.

This clonotype was counted many times. The chain links TRBV6-2 or TRBV6-3 to TRBJ1-5; D uncertain. The germline gives CDR1 MNHEY, CDR2 SVGEGT. The CDR3 sequence is 13 residues long. Between the trimmed V and J ends, which lost 4 bases and 2 bases, there was a span of 6 bases. The CDR3 region is CASSSWGNQPQHF. The CDR3 DNA sequence: TGTGCCAGCAGTTCCTGGGGCAATCAGCCCCAGCATTTT.

The V and J genes are TRBV19 and TRBJ1-2; 8 nucleotides agree with TRBD1. The CDR3 totals 15 residues. Germline CDR1 and CDR2: LNHDA and SQIVND (reference sequence). Unmatched junction bases numbered 7, after V lost 1 base and J lost 6 bases. In DNA form, the CDR3 reads TGTGCCAGTAGTATAGGAGGGACAGGAAGAGATGGCTACACCTTC. The encoded protein is CASSIGGTGRDGYTF.

This clonotype was counted many times. The chain links TRBV6-5 to TRBJ2-1; 8 bases map to TRBD2. The CDR3 is 14 residues long. With V trimmed by 5 bases and J by 9 bases, 9 bases remained unmatched. CDR1 MNHEY and CDR2 SVGAGI come from the germline V gene. The CDR3 spells CASSRGGGPGEQFF. CDR3 sequence (DNA): TGTGCCAGCAGTCGGGGGGGGGGGCCCGGTGAGCAGTTCTTC.

The CDR3 sequence is CASSPGELEDTQYF. The CDR3 DNA reads as TGCGCCAGCAGCCCTGGGGAGCTAGAAGATACGCAGTATTTT. The chain combines TRBV5-1 with TRBJ2-3; tentatively, D is TRBD2 (5 bases). CDR1 SGHRS and CDR2 YFSETQ come from the germline V gene. The CDR3 has 14 amino acids. V lost 4 bases and J 5 bases, leaving 14 bases between the germline ends.

The chain joins TRBV5-1 to TRBJ2-3; 8 positions match TRBD2. The germline V gene has CDR1 SGHRS and CDR2 YFSETQ. Losses at the gene ends were 4 bases for V and 4 bases for J; bases not matched to a gene: 11. The CDR3 runs 16 residues. CDR3 in DNA: TGCGCCAGCAGCCTTGGGACCAGCGGGAGTCCAGATACGCAGTATTTT. Translating it yields CASSLGTSGSPDTQYF.

Only a few counts were recorded for this clonotype. V and J are TRBV7-2 and TRBJ1-5, with TRBD1 matching over 7 bases. This CDR3 contains 16 residues. The germline V gene encodes CDR1 SGHTA and CDR2 FQGNSA. The trim removed 5 bases at V and 2 bases at J, leaving 9 bases unmatched. The CDR3 DNA follows: TGTGCCAGCAGCCAACTAGGACAGGCACGCAATCAGCCCCAGCATTTT. It yields the protein CASSQLGQARNQPQHF.

The chain carries TRBV5-4 and TRBJ2-6; the D is unclear. The CDR3 sequence is 16 residues long. Trimming removed 0 bases at V and 4 bases at J, with 11 bases between. Germline-derived CDR1 and CDR2 are SGHNT and YYREEE (reference sequence). The CDR3 protein is CASSLGGSLGANVLTF. Here the CDR3 DNA reads TGTGCCAGCAGCTTGGGGGGATCTCTAGGGGCCAACGTCCTGACTTTC.

V gene TRBV28 combines with J gene TRBJ1-4, with D possibly TRBD1 on 6 matching bases. Germline CDR1 is MDHEN and CDR2 is SYDVKM. Trimming took off 3 bases at V and 4 bases at J, with 21 bases between the two ends. This CDR3 spans 18 amino acids. CDR3 amino acids: CASSFWQGSRRNNEKLFF. The CDR3 DNA sequence: TGTGCCAGCAGTTTTTGGCAGGGGTCGCGGAGGAATAATGAAAAACTGTTTTTT.

The J gene is TRBJ2-1, the V gene TRBV7-9; the D gene is possibly TRBD1 (5 bases). V was trimmed by 1 base and J by 0 bases, leaving 7 bases between them. The CDR3 spans 15 residues. In germline, CDR1 is SEHNR, CDR2 FQNEAQ (reference sequence). The CDR3 reads CASSLGTGSYNEQFF. CDR3 DNA sequence: TGTGCCAGCAGCTTAGGCACAGGCTCCTACAATGAGCAGTTCTTC. Complete variable domain (other parts from reference TRBV7-9 and TRBJ2-1): DTGVSQNPRHKITKRGQNVTFRCDPISEHNRLYWYRQTLGQGPEFLTYFQNEAQLEKSRLLSDRFSAERPKGSFSTLEIQRTEQGDSAMYLCASSLGTGSYNEQFFGPGTRLTVL.

To note about this clonotype: The CDR3 ends on some other residue instead of the conserved phenylalanine or tryptophan, so this is likely a read error. This rearrangement joins TRBV13 to TRBJ2-3; 10 nucleotides line up with TRBD2. Germline loops: CDR1 PRHDT, CDR2 FYEKMQ (reference sequence). The trim removed 5 bases at V and 3 bases at J, leaving 8 bases unmatched. The CDR3 totals 16 residues. CDR3 nucleotides: TGTGCCAGCAGCCGCCGACTAGCGGGTAGAACAGATACGCAGTATTCT. Its protein product is CASSRRLAGRTDTQYS.

This clonotype was picked up a small number of times. The rearrangement joins TRBV2 to TRBJ2-5; a possible D gene is TRBD2 (6 bases). Germline V CDR1 and CDR2: SNHLY, FYNNEI. This CDR3 region has 12 residues. Trimming removed 6 bases at V and 5 bases at J, with 10 bases between. The CDR3 coding sequence is TGTGCCAGCAGCCGGGAGCGGGAGACCCAGTACTTC. Translation: CASSRERETQYF.

This clonotype has just a few counts. The V call is TRBV6-6, the J call TRBJ1-5, with TRBD1 matching over 8 bases. This CDR3 region has 15 residues. After removal of 5 bases from V and 6 bases from J, the junction contained 9 bases not matched to a gene. Germline CDR1 reads MNHNY; CDR2 reads SVGAGI (reference sequence). The chain's CDR3 is CASSDPQGVSQPQHF. In DNA form, the CDR3 reads TGTGCCAGCAGTGATCCACAGGGGGTGAGTCAGCCCCAGCATTTT.

By frequency in the sample, this clonotype is medium-sized. The chain is built from TRBV7-2 and TRBJ1-2; 7 bases line up with TRBD1. Germline CDR1 reads SGHTA; CDR2 reads FQGNSA. The CDR3 extends over 16 amino acids. The J segment lost 3 bases and the V segment lost 0 bases, leaving 7 bases of the junction unmatched. The CDR3 bases are TGTGCCAGCAGCTTAGCTTCGACAGGGACTGACTATGGCTACACCTTC. Its protein is CASSLASTGTDYGYTF.

This clonotype was recorded a few times. The chain has TRBV5-1 and TRBJ2-3; weak D call: TRBD2 (5 bases). The CDR3 runs to 13 residues. Germline V gives CDR1 SGHRS, CDR2 YFSETQ. V was shortened by 2 bases and J by 3 bases, with 7 bases between the two germline ends. CDR3 coding DNA: TGCGCCAGCAGCTTCCCGGGGACAGATACGCAGTATTTT. It specifies CASSFPGTDTQYF.

The V and J genes are TRBV7-9 and TRBJ2-5, with TRBD2 matching 7 bases. The CDR3 is 14 amino acids. CDR1 SEHNR and CDR2 FQNEAQ come from the germline V gene (reference sequence). The ends lost 3 bases at V and 3 bases at J; junction bases unmatched: 4. The CDR3 coding sequence is TGTGCCAGCAGCTTTGAGGGAGGGAAAGAGACCCAGTACTTC. Translation: CASSFEGGKETQYF.

V gene TRBV7-8 combines with J gene TRBJ2-3, with a possible D match to TRBD2 (6 bases). V dropped 5 bases and J dropped 4 bases, with 28 bases sitting between them. The CDR3 sequence is 19 residues long. The germline V gene has CDR1 SGHVS and CDR2 FQNEAQ. The CDR3, as DNA: TGTGCCAGCAGCCCGAGAAGGTTAGGGGTTCAGGGAGGATCAGATACGCAGTATTTT. It specifies CASSPRRLGVQGGSDTQYF.

This clonotype was seen a handful of times. CDR3 DNA: TGTGCCTGGGGAAGGGGGAGGACCTCCCGCTCCTACGAGCAGTACTTC. As protein: CAWGRGRTSRSYEQYF. This chain links TRBV30 with TRBJ2-7; perhaps D is TRBD1 or TRBD2 (6 bases each). Germline loops: CDR1 GTSNPN, CDR2 SVGIG (reference sequence). Between the trimmed V and J ends, which lost 5 bases and 0 bases, there was a span of 20 bases. This CDR3 is built from 16 residues.

This clonotype was seen a few times. The junction does not match germline at one end; this may be a read error. The chain has TRBV6-1 and TRBJ2-1; 9 nucleotides line up with TRBD2. This CDR3 spans 11 amino acids. CDR1 MNHNS and CDR2 SASEGT come from the germline V gene. The CDR3 nucleotides are TGTGCCACCACCCGGGCGGGAGGGCCACTCTTC. Its translation is CATTRAGGPLF.

This clonotype came up a few times. Here the CDR3 reads CASSRYPSGSTDTQYF. The CDR3 region has the DNA TGTGCCAGCAGCCGCTATCCTAGCGGGAGTACAGATACGCAGTATTTT. The chain couples TRBV7-8 to TRBJ2-3; 10 nucleotides match TRBD2. This CDR3 has 16 amino acids. The V and J ends lost 5 bases and 3 bases, in that order; junction bases with no gene match: 8. Germline lookup yields CDR1 SGHVS and CDR2 FQNEAQ.

This clonotype was seen more than once but under ten times. The chain recombines TRBV7-8 with TRBJ2-1; 7 bases map to TRBD1. The CDR3 has 15 amino acids. Germline CDR1 reads SGHVS; CDR2 reads FQNEAQ. V dropped 2 bases and J dropped 0; count of bases not matched to a gene: 1. CDR3: CASSLRDSSYNEQFF. CDR3 bases: TGTGCCAGCAGCTTACGGGACAGCTCCTACAATGAGCAGTTCTTC. The full variable domain, with the rest looked up from reference TRBV7-8 and TRBJ2-1, is GAGVSQSPRYKVAKRGQDVALRCDPISGHVSLFWYQQALGQGPEFLTYFQNEAQLDKSGLPSDRFFAERPEGSVSTLKIQRTQQEDSAVYLCASSLRDSSYNEQFFGPGTRLTVL.